Listed here are 6 T cell receptor beta chains from one sample, sequenced in a study of cytomegalovirus exposure and HLA in healthy donors. Vbeta (60) and Jbeta (13) primers were used in the PCR. Profiled with immunoSEQ multiplex PCR; TCRdb holds only in-frame clones, not every one. The table shows more than 90,000 clones, with 65% to 80% occurring only once. The material sequenced was PBMCs. Receptors originate from a man in his forties in good health and CMV-seropositive.

This clone came up once. The J gene is TRBJ2-1, the V gene TRBV5-1; D is undetermined. The length of the CDR3 is 13 residues. CDR1 and CDR2 (germline): SGHRS, YFSETQ. V shed 0 bases and J shed 10 bases, with 11 bases lying between them. The CDR3 loop reads CASSLGRVHEQFF. As DNA, the CDR3 is TGCGCCAGCAGCTTGGGCCGGGTCCACGAGCAGTTCTTC.

This clone was found a few times. The V gene is TRBV1, the J gene TRBJ2-2; whether TRBD2, the table's D call, matches the DNA was not checked. TRBV1 is a recognized pseudogene. The CDR3 has 12 residues. Here the CDR3 reads CTAGEGTGELFF. DNA for the CDR3: TGCACCGCGGGAGAGGGAACCGGGGAGCTGTTTTTT.

This chain links TRBV19 with TRBJ2-2; TRBD1 aligns across 7 bases. Germline CDR1 and CDR2: LNHDA and SQIVND (reference sequence). This CDR3 has 15 residues. The junction had 12 bases not matched to a gene; V was cut back by 7 bases and J by 7 bases. The CDR3: CASTTTGKMDGELFF. The CDR3 nucleotides are TGTGCCAGTACTACGACAGGGAAGATGGACGGGGAGCTGTTTTTT.

The V and J genes are TRBV4-1 and TRBJ2-3, with D possibly matching TRBD2 (5 bases). From germline, CDR1 is MGHRA and CDR2 YSYEKL. Trimming stripped 3 bases from V and 0 bases from J, with 13 bases between. The CDR3 totals 16 residues. The CDR3 DNA is TGCGCCAGCAGCCACCCCAGCGGTTCTAGCACAGATACGCAGTATTTT. Its translation: CASSHPSGSSTDTQYF.

The CDR3, as DNA: TGCGCCAGCAGGGATAGACAGGGGTCGTACGAGCAGTACTTC. Its translation: CASRDRQGSYEQYF. The chain combines TRBV10-2 with TRBJ2-7; TRBD1 agrees at 8 bases. With V trimmed by 6 bases and J by 4 bases, 8 bases remained unmatched. The germline V gene encodes CDR1 WSHSY and CDR2 SAAADI. The CDR3 sequence is 14 residues long.

V and J are TRBV7-9 and TRBJ1-2, with no clear D. CDR1 and CDR2 from the germline V gene are SEHNR and FQNEAQ (reference sequence). Deletions cut 3 bases from V and 5 bases from J, with 16 bases between. CDR3 length equals 15 residues. As DNA, the CDR3 is TGTGCCAGCAGCTTGGATCCAGGCAGCACTTATGGCTACACCTTC. Translation: CASSLDPGSTYGYTF.